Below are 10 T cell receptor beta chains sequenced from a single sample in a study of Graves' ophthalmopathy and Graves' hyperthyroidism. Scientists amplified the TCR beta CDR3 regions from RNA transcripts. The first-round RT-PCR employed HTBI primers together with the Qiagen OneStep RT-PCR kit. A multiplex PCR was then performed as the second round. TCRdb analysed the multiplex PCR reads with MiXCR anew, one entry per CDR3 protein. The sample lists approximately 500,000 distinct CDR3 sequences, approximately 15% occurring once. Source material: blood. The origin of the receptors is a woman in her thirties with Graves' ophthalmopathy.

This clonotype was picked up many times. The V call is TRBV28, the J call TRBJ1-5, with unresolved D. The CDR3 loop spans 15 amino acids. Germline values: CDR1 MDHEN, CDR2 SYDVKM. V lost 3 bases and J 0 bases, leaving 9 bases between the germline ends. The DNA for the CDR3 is TGTGCCAGCAGTTTTCGGGAATATAGCAATCAGCCCCAGCATTTT. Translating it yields CASSFREYSNQPQHF. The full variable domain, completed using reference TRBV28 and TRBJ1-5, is DVKVTQSSRYLVKRTGEKVFLECVQDMDHENMFWYRQDPGLGLRLIYFSYDVKMKEKGDIPEGYSVSREKKERFSLILESASTNQTSMYLCASSFREYSNQPQHFGDGTRLSIL.

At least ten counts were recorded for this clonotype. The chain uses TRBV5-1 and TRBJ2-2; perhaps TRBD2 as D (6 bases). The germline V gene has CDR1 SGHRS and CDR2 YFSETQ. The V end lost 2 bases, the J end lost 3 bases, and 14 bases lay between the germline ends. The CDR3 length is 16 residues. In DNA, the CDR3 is TGCGCCAGCAGCTTCGGACTAAGGTCGGACACCGGGGAGCTGTTTTTT. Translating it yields CASSFGLRSDTGELFF.

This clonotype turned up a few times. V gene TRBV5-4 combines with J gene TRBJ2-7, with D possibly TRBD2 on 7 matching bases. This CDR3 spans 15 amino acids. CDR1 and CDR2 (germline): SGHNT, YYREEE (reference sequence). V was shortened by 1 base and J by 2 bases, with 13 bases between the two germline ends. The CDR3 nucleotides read TGTGCCAGCAGCTTGTTTCGGGGGGCCGCCTACGAGCAGTACTTC. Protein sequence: CASSLFRGAAYEQYF.

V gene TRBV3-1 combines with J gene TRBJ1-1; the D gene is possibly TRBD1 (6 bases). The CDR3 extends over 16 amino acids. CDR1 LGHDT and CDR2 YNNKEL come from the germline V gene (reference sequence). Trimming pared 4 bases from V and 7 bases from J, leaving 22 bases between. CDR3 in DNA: TGTGCCAGCAGCCTCAGACAGGCGGCGGGAGAGATTGAAGCTTTCTTT. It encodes CASSLRQAAGEIEAFF.

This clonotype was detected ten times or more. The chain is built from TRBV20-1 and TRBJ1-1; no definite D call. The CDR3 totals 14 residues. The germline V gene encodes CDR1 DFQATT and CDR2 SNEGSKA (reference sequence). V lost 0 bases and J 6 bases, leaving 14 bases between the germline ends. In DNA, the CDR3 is TGCAGTGCTAGAGATATTAAGGGTTTCCCTGAAGCTTTCTTT. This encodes CSARDIKGFPEAFF.

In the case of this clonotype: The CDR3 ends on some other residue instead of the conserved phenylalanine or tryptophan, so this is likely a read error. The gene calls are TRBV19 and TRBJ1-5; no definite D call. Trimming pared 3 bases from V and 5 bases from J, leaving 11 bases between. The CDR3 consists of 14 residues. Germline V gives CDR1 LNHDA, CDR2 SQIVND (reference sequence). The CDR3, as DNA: TGTGCCAGTAGTATGAGACACGAGTATCAGCCCCAGCATTCT. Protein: CASSMRHEYQPQHS.

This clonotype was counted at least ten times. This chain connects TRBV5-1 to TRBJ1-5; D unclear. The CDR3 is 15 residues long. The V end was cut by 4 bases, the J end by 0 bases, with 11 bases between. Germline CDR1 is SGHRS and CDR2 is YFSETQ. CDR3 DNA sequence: TGCGCCAGCAGCGCCGATGGCTATAGCAATCAGCCCCAGCATTTT. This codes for CASSADGYSNQPQHF.

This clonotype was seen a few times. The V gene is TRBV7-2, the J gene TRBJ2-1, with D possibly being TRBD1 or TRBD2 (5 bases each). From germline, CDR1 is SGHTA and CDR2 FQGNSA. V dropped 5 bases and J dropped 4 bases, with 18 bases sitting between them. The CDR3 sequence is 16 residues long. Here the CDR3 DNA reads TGTGCCAGCAGCACCCGCGGGTTCGGGGCGTACAATGAGCAGTTCTTC. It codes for CASSTRGFGAYNEQFF.

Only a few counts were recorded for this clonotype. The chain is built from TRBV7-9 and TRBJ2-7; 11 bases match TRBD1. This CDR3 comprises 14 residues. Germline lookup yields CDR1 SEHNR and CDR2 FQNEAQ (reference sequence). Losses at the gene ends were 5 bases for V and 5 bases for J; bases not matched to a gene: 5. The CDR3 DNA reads TGTGCCAGCAGCACCGGGACAGGGGGGGACGAGCAGTACTTC. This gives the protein CASSTGTGGDEQYF.

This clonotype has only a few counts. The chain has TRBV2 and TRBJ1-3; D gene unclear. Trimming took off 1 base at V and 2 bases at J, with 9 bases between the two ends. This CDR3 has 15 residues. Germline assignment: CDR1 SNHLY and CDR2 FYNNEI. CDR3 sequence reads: CASSEDVAAGNTIYF. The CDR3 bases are TGTGCCAGCAGTGAAGATGTGGCAGCTGGAAACACCATATATTTT.